These 32 T cell receptor beta chains share one sample of origin, sequenced in a study of T cells in Graves' hyperthyroidism and ophthalmopathy. Amplification of TCR beta CDR3 regions used RNA as the template. First-round RT-PCR with HTBI primers amplified the TCR CDR3 region. TCRdb itself ran the multiplex PCR reads through MiXCR, one entry per CDR3 protein. The sample lists a few hundred thousand distinct CDR3 sequences, about 16% occurring once. The sample comprised blood. Every receptor here comes from a woman aged 25 to 39 with Graves' hyperthyroidism.

This clonotype was recorded many times. This chain uses TRBV29-1 with TRBJ2-7; 10 nucleotides agree with TRBD2. Germline values: CDR1 SQVTM, CDR2 ANQGSEA. The CDR3 is made up of 15 amino acids. The J segment lost 0 bases and the V segment lost 7 bases, leaving 9 bases of the junction unmatched. CDR3 amino acids: CSASGASGSSYEQYF. CDR3 nucleotide sequence: TGCAGCGCTAGTGGCGCTAGCGGGAGCTCCTACGAGCAGTACTTC.

This clonotype came up a few times. This chain joins TRBV28 and TRBJ1-5; possibly TRBD1 for D (5 bases). V gave up 6 bases and J gave up 4 bases, with 19 bases separating them. The CDR3 extends over 16 amino acids. Germline lookup yields CDR1 MDHEN and CDR2 SYDVKM. In DNA form, the CDR3 reads TGTGCCAGCAGCCTTGGGGGGACGGAGTCAAATCAGCCCCAGCATTTT. Its protein is CASSLGGTESNQPQHF.

This clonotype was picked up many times. The chain is built from TRBV14 and TRBJ2-1; D is tentatively TRBD1 or TRBD2 (6 bases each). The CDR3 has 15 amino acids. V lost 1 base and J 7 bases, leaving 14 bases between the germline ends. Germline V gives CDR1 SGHDN, CDR2 FVKESK. This CDR3 reads CASSQGTTGQNEQFF. The CDR3 region has the DNA TGTGCCAGCAGCCAAGGGACTACGGGACAAAATGAGCAGTTCTTC.

The chain links TRBV20-1 to TRBJ2-7; maybe TRBD1 (5 bases). Trimming took off 4 bases at V and 5 bases at J, with 15 bases between the two ends. This CDR3 spans 13 amino acids. Germline CDR1 reads DFQATT; CDR2 reads SNEGSKA (reference sequence). The CDR3 loop is CSAIRSKGDEQYF. For the CDR3, the DNA is TGCAGTGCTATACGTTCAAAAGGGGACGAGCAGTACTTC.

This rearrangement joins TRBV11-2 to TRBJ2-7; 7 nucleotides match TRBD2. J lost 7 bases, V lost 5 bases, and 11 bases had no gene match. The CDR3 spans 14 residues. The germline gives CDR1 SGHAT, CDR2 FQNNGV. The CDR3 protein is CASSKGTGAGEQYF. CDR3 coding DNA: TGTGCCAGCAGCAAGGGGACCGGAGCGGGGGAGCAGTACTTC.

There are many counts of this clonotype. The chain has TRBV20-1 and TRBJ1-2; perhaps TRBD1 as D (5 bases). V gave up 3 bases and J gave up 6 bases, with 14 bases separating them. CDR1 and CDR2 (germline): DFQATT, SNEGSKA (reference sequence). The CDR3 totals 13 residues. CDR3 coding DNA: TGCAGTGCTAGTTCTCGGGGCTTCCATGGCTACACCTTC. It translates to CSASSRGFHGYTF.

This clonotype showed up just a few times. The V call is TRBV19, the J call TRBJ2-1, with 8 bases fitting TRBD1. Germline trimming cut 2 bases from V and 0 bases from J; bases unmatched to any gene: 0. Germline V gives CDR1 LNHDA, CDR2 SQIVND (reference sequence). The CDR3 sequence is 15 residues long. The CDR3 protein is CASSIQGASYNEQFF. In DNA form, the CDR3 reads TGTGCCAGTAGTATACAGGGGGCCTCCTACAATGAGCAGTTCTTC.

This clonotype was seen a few times. The chain has TRBV2 and TRBJ2-1; 8 bases line up with TRBD2. Germline V gene data show CDR1 as SNHLY and CDR2 as FYNNEI. The CDR3 sequence is 16 residues long. Germline trimming cut 5 bases from V and 0 bases from J; bases unmatched to any gene: 6. In DNA form, the CDR3 reads TGTGCCAGCAGTCGGATAGCGGGGAGCTCCTACAATGAGCAGTTCTTC. Its protein is CASSRIAGSSYNEQFF.

This clonotype showed up many times. The chain has TRBV2 and TRBJ2-1; TRBD1 is a possible D gene (5 bases). The CDR3 has 14 residues. The germline gives CDR1 SNHLY, CDR2 FYNNEI. The V and J ends lost 6 bases and 2 bases respectively, with 11 bases between them. CDR3 protein: CASRSDSTYNEQFF. The CDR3 coding sequence is TGTGCCAGCAGATCTGACAGTACCTACAATGAGCAGTTCTTC. The whole variable domain, filled in from reference TRBV2 and TRBJ2-1, reads EPEVTQTPSHQVTQMGQEVILRCVPISNHLYFYWYRQILGQKVEFLVSFYNNEISEKSEIFDDQFSVERPDGSNFTLKIRSTKLEDSAMYFCASRSDSTYNEQFFGPGTRLTVL.

A remark on this clonotype: This may be a read error, as it is one base from a much larger clone. The chain employs TRBV6-1 and TRBJ2-7, with 13 bases fitting TRBD2. Germline loops: CDR1 MNHNS, CDR2 SASEGT. The CDR3 extends over 17 amino acids. J gave up 7 bases and V 3 bases, and 12 bases lay outside the gene matches. CDR3 amino acids: CASSEVLAGGPGNEQYF. The CDR3 nucleotides read TGTGCCAGCAGTGAGGTACTAGCGGGAGGGCCAGGCAATGAGCAGTACTTC.

A few counts support this clonotype. The chain recombines TRBV12-3 or TRBV12-4 with TRBJ1-5; TRBD1 aligns across 11 bases. V shed 3 bases, J shed 1 base, and the junction held 5 bases outside the gene matches. The CDR3 spans 17 residues. The CDR3 DNA sequence: TGTGCCAGCAGTTTGGGGACAGGGGGTTCGAGCAATCAGCCCCAGCATTTT. Amino acid sequence: CASSLGTGGSSNQPQHF.

The sample holds many counts of this clonotype. V gene TRBV29-1 combines with J gene TRBJ2-1; 10 bases are shared with TRBD2. The CDR3 contains 15 residues. V lost 7 bases, J lost 5 bases, and 11 bases stayed unmatched. Germline assignment: CDR1 SQVTM and CDR2 ANQGSEA. CDR3 DNA: TGCAGCGCCTTCTTAGCGGGAGGCCCAAACAATGAGCAGTTCTTC. This codes for CSAFLAGGPNNEQFF.

This sequence joins TRBV7-2 and TRBJ2-7, with 9 bases lining up with TRBD1. V lost 1 base to trimming and J lost 5 bases; unmatched junction nucleotides: 6. This CDR3 is 15 amino acids long. Germline CDR1 and CDR2: SGHTA and FQGNSA. The CDR3 DNA reads as TGTGCCAGCAGCTTAGGTGGGACAGGGTCCAACGAGCAGTACTTC. Amino acids: CASSLGGTGSNEQYF.

This clonotype was picked up a small number of times. The genes are TRBV7-3 and TRBJ2-6; 7 bases line up with TRBD1. With V trimmed by 5 bases and J by 2 bases, 0 bases remained unmatched. The germline V gene encodes CDR1 SGHTA and CDR2 FQGTGA. This CDR3 is built from 14 residues. CDR3 protein: CASSTGAGANVLTF. In nucleotides, the CDR3 is TGTGCCAGCAGCACAGGGGCTGGGGCCAACGTCCTGACTTTC.

This clonotype showed up just a few times. The rearrangement links TRBV6-1 to TRBJ1-2; D is perhaps TRBD1 (5 bases). V lost 1 base to trimming and J lost 14 bases, with 11 bases between them. Germline V CDR1 and CDR2: MNHNS, SASEGT. The CDR3 spans 11 residues. CDR3 in DNA: TGTGCCAGCAGTGAAGGAGGGGCACTTACCTTC. Encoded protein: CASSEGGALTF.

This clonotype was counted between two and nine times. This chain connects TRBV19 to TRBJ1-2; D is undetermined. There are 11 residues in the CDR3. V was shortened by 8 bases and J by 3 bases, with 7 bases between the two germline ends. From germline, CDR1 is LNHDA and CDR2 SQIVND (reference sequence). CDR3 in DNA: TGTGCCAGTGACAACTACTATGGCTACACCTTC. The encoded protein is CASDNYYGYTF.

The CDR3 nucleotides read TGCGCCAGCAGCCAAGGCCGGGCTGGAAACACCATATATTTT. Amino acid sequence: CASSQGRAGNTIYF. This sequence joins TRBV4-1 and TRBJ1-3; no firm D call. This CDR3 comprises 14 residues. The germline CDR1 and CDR2 sequences are MGHRA and YSYEKL. V was trimmed by 1 base and J by 2 bases, leaving 6 bases between them.

This clonotype has just a few counts. The chain carries TRBV11-2 and TRBJ2-7, with TRBD2 identical over 8 bases. CDR3 length: 18 residues. Germline-derived CDR1 and CDR2 are SGHAT and FQNNGV. J was trimmed by 5 bases and V by 7 bases; bases with no gene match: 22. The CDR3: CASIQRADPWGAGDEQYF. The CDR3 DNA reads TGTGCCAGCATCCAGCGGGCCGACCCCTGGGGAGCGGGAGACGAGCAGTACTTC.

The rearrangement links TRBV19 to TRBJ1-1; perhaps TRBD1 as D (6 bases). V gave up 3 bases and J gave up 6 bases, with 14 bases separating them. CDR3 length: 14 amino acids. Germline V gives CDR1 LNHDA, CDR2 SQIVND (reference sequence). The CDR3 coding sequence is TGTGCCAGTAGTATGGTCGGGGGCTCTGCTGAAGCTTTCTTT. Translating it yields CASSMVGGSAEAFF.

The chain uses TRBV20-1 and TRBJ2-7; D gene uncertain. This CDR3 region has 13 residues. Germline CDR1 DFQATT, CDR2 SNEGSKA (reference sequence). The V gene lost 0 bases and the J gene lost 4 bases, with 10 bases spanning the gap. As DNA, the CDR3 is TGCAGTGCTAGAGATTCACGGGCTTACGAGCAGTACTTC. Translation gives CSARDSRAYEQYF.

This chain uses TRBV29-1 with TRBJ1-1; D not certain. The CDR3 totals 13 residues. CDR1 is SQVTM, CDR2 ANQGSEA, per germline. V lost 7 bases to trimming and J lost 1 base, with 13 bases between them. This CDR3 is CSARDWSNTEAFF. The CDR3 bases are TGCAGCGCACGAGACTGGTCGAACACTGAAGCTTTCTTT.

This clonotype was seen a handful of times. The rearrangement joins TRBV19 to TRBJ1-2, with TRBD1 matching over 7 bases. The CDR3 runs to 14 residues. The ends lost 6 bases at V and 5 bases at J; junction bases unmatched: 9. Germline V gene data show CDR1 as LNHDA and CDR2 as SQIVND (reference sequence). In nucleotides, the CDR3 is TGTGCCAGTAGCGCCAGGGGGAAGATTTATGGCTACACCTTC. It encodes CASSARGKIYGYTF.

This chain uses TRBV28 with TRBJ1-2; D gene ambiguous. CDR1 and CDR2 (germline): MDHEN, SYDVKM. The CDR3 loop spans 13 amino acids. Trimming cost V 3 bases and J 0 bases, with 5 bases left between them. The CDR3 reads CASSFRANYGYTF. For the CDR3, the DNA is TGTGCCAGCAGTTTCCGAGCTAACTATGGCTACACCTTC.

This clonotype came up many times. V usage is TRBV11-2 and J usage is TRBJ1-1; D ambiguous. Trimming cost V 5 bases and J 1 base, with 8 bases left between them. CDR3 length: 13 amino acids. Per the germline V gene, CDR1 is SGHAT and CDR2 is FQNNGV. CDR3 nucleotides: TGTGCCAGCAGCCCGCGCCCGAACACTGAAGCTTTCTTT. It translates to CASSPRPNTEAFF.

This clonotype was recorded a few times. Here the CDR3 DNA reads TGTGCCAGCAGCGGGGTAGCGGGAATACAAGAGACCCAGTACTTC. This translates into CASSGVAGIQETQYF. The chain combines TRBV5-6 with TRBJ2-5, with 8 bases that match TRBD2. The CDR3 spans 15 residues. Trimming took 4 bases from V and 2 from J; bases not matched to a gene: 7. In germline, CDR1 is SGHDT, CDR2 YYEEEE.

This clonotype was observed a handful of times. The chain carries TRBV11-2 and TRBJ2-3, with D possibly matching TRBD2 (6 bases). The germline CDR1 and CDR2 sequences are SGHAT and FQNNGV. CDR3 length: 17 amino acids. The germline V and J ends were trimmed by 1 base and 5 bases, with 19 bases remaining between them. The CDR3 sequence: CASSLVADPVPLDTQYF. The CDR3, as DNA: TGTGCCAGCAGCTTAGTAGCGGACCCCGTTCCTTTAGATACGCAGTATTTT.

V gene TRBV11-3 combines with J gene TRBJ2-1; either TRBD1 or TRBD2 may supply D (5 bases each). Germline V gives CDR1 SGHNT, CDR2 YENEEA. The length of the CDR3 is 15 residues. V was cut by 1 base and J by 15 bases, with 22 bases left in between. The CDR3 is CASSLGGTGRSELFF. CDR3 DNA: TGTGCCAGCAGCTTAGGGGGGACGGGAAGGTCCGAATTGTTCTTC.

This clonotype occurred many times. The V and J genes are TRBV20-1 and TRBJ2-4; maybe TRBD2 (5 bases). V lost 6 bases and J lost 8, with 11 bases in between. Per germline, CDR1 DFQATT and CDR2 SNEGSKA (reference sequence). The CDR3 consists of 11 residues. CDR3 sequence (DNA): TGCAGTGCCGCTGTGGGAGACATTCAGTACTTC. This sequence encodes CSAAVGDIQYF.

This clonotype was seen ten or more times. The V and J genes are TRBV28 and TRBJ2-3; 8 bases align to TRBD2. This CDR3 has 13 residues. Germline V gene data show CDR1 as MDHEN and CDR2 as SYDVKM. The V gene end was trimmed by 8 bases and the J gene end by 6 bases; junction bases not matched to a gene: 7. Here the CDR3 reads CASEAGVWDTQYF. For the CDR3, the DNA is TGTGCCAGCGAAGCGGGAGTCTGGGATACGCAGTATTTT.

This clonotype was found many times. The V and J genes are TRBV2 and TRBJ2-2; 8 bases are shared with TRBD2. V lost 5 bases to trimming and J lost 5 bases; unmatched junction nucleotides: 7. The CDR3 runs to 15 residues. Germline V CDR1 and CDR2: SNHLY, FYNNEI. As DNA, the CDR3 is TGTGCCAGCAGTTCGAGCGGGAGTGGGACCGGGGAGCTGTTTTTT. The encoded protein is CASSSSGSGTGELFF.

The chain joins TRBV19 to TRBJ2-3; the D call may be TRBD1 or TRBD2 (5 bases each). CDR3 size: 16 residues. Germline V gives CDR1 LNHDA, CDR2 SQIVND (reference sequence). V lost 3 bases, J lost 4 bases, and 17 bases lay in between. DNA for the CDR3: TGTGCCAGTAGTATGTGGGGGAGTAGGGTCTCAGATACGCAGTATTTT. It specifies CASSMWGSRVSDTQYF.

This clonotype was observed many times. V and J are TRBV11-1 and TRBJ1-6; TRBD1 is a possible D gene (5 bases). Trimming left V 0 bases short and J 10 bases short, with 16 bases between. The CDR3 totals 16 residues. Germline CDR1 reads SGHAT; CDR2 reads FQDESV (reference sequence). The CDR3 here is CASSLARFEGASPLHF. CDR3 sequence (DNA): TGTGCCAGCAGCTTAGCTCGATTCGAAGGGGCCTCACCCCTCCACTTT.